This T cell receptor beta chain was found in a study of cytomegalovirus exposure and HLA in healthy donors. The CDR3 runs 14 residues. Germline V CDR1 and CDR2: MNHNS, SASEGT. V was pared by 9 bases and J by 5 bases, with 14 bases between. General study results and limits: When presence/absence was analysed, sequencing depth was taken to be roughly uniform across donors. Rare TCR sequences predominated, though certain public TCRs were found in many donors. The authors listed about 170 TCR beta chains as cytomegalovirus-associated. Later findings reportedly placed an Asian-associated ancestry cluster below the 666-donor mean for N-insertions.

Concerning this clone itself: What it recognizes is unknown.

It was with 60 Vbeta and 13 Jbeta primers that the PCR ran. TCRdb's copy holds only in-frame clones and misses some; the assay was immunoSEQ multiplex PCR. Seen here are around 150,000 clones, approximately 70% observed once, and the top ten hold 2.8%. The sample comprised PBMCs. The V gene is TRBV6-1, the J gene TRBJ1-6; D perhaps matches TRBD1 (6 bases). This receptor was obtained from a woman between 40 and 55 years old in good health and CMV-seropositive. This CDR3 is CASFRSGDNSPLHF. Here the CDR3 DNA reads TGTGCCAGTTTCCGATCAGGGGATAATTCACCCCTCCACTTT.